A selection of T cell receptor beta chains follows, all from one sample in a study of CD8 T cells in ankylosing spondylitis. Each CDR3 protein is one row after TCRdb ran MiXCR on the 5' RACE reads. In the table there are roughly 230,000 distinct CDR3 sequences, about 10% of which are singletons. The sample consisted of blood, either unsorted or a sorted T cell fraction (not recorded which). The receptors stem from a male donor with ankylosing spondylitis or in good health (not recorded which). Each CDR3 is given with its conserved first and last residue. A D gene is named only where the DNA matches it firmly. Where a row states a size, it is once, few, many or the class of an expanded clone; other rows omit it.

TRBJ2-3 many . TRBV6-5 TGTGCCAGCAGTTACCGCGGGAACACAGATACGCAGTATTTT CASSYRGNTDTQYF
TRBJ1-1 many TRBD1 TRBV5-1 TGCGCCAGCAGCGGTCAGGGGGCGGGGAACACTGAAGCTTTCTTT CASSGQGAGNTEAFF
TRBJ2-2 many TRBD1 TRBV12-3/TRBV12-4 TGTGCCAGCAGTTTAAGGCAGGGGGAAACCGGGGAGCTGTTTTTT CASSLRQGETGELFF
TRBJ2-4 . . TRBV21-1 TGTGCCAGCAGCTCGACCCTTCAAAGGAACATTCAGTACTTC CASSSTLQRNIQYF
TRBJ1-6 . TRBD1 TRBV4-1 TGCGCCAGCAGCCAAGCCTCCGGGACAGTCAATTCACCCCTCCACTTT CASSQASGTVNSPLHF
TRBJ2-3 . TRBD2 TRBV29-1 TGCAGCGTGACCATAGCGGGGAGAAAAGATACGCAGTATTTT CSVTIAGRKDTQYF
TRBJ2-7 few . TRBV11-3 TGTGCCAGCAGCCGGACCCCGGGACCGCTCCCGGTCGAGCAGTACTTC CASSRTPGPLPVEQYF
TRBJ1-2 . . TRBV4-2 TGTGCCAGCAGCCACCCGGCAGGGGAGGGCTATGGCTACACCTTC CASSHPAGEGYGYTF
TRBJ2-2 . . TRBV29-1 TGCAGCGTAGATGCGGTGGGAACGAACACCGGGGAGCTGTTTTTT CSVDAVGTNTGELFF
TRBJ2-5 many . TRBV3-1 TGTGCCAGCAGCCAAGTGAATTTTTTTCGGGAGACCCAGTACTTC CASSQVNFFRETQYF
TRBJ1-1 many . TRBV3-1 TGTGCCAGCAGCCAAGTCCCCCAGGGAGGGGGTGAAGCTTTCTTT CASSQVPQGGGEAFF
TRBJ1-1 many TRBD1 TRBV5-1 TGCGCCAGCAGCTTGGCCGCAGGGGGCCGGACTGAAGCTTTCTTT CASSLAAGGRTEAFF
TRBJ1-4 . . TRBV7-2 TGTGCCAGCAGCTTACACCTAAATGAAAAACTGTTTTTT CASSLHLNEKLFF
TRBJ1-2 many . TRBV7-2 TGTGCCAGCAGCCCACCGGGTCTTTATGGCTACACCTTC CASSPPGLYGYTF
TRBJ2-2 many . TRBV19 TGTGCCAGTAGTTACCTGGACCGGGAGACCGGGGAGCTGTTTTTT CASSYLDRETGELFF
TRBJ1-4 many . TRBV9 TGTGCCAGCGCCCCGGGGGGGGCTAATGAAAAACTGTTTTTT CASAPGGANEKLFF
TRBJ2-7 many TRBD2 TRBV30 TGTGCCTGGACCAGAATGCGGACTAGCGGGAGTGTCTACGAGCAGTACTTC CAWTRMRTSGSVYEQYF
TRBJ1-1 many . TRBV5-1 TGCGCCAGCAGCTTCGAGAGGGGAAACACTGAAGCTTTCTTT CASSFERGNTEAFF
TRBJ2-5 once TRBD2 TRBV20-1 TGCAGTGCTTCCGGGACTAGCGGGAGGGCGTGGGAGACCCAGTACTTC CSASGTSGRAWETQYF
TRBJ1-2 few . TRBV5-6 TGTGCCAGCAGCCCACCGCAGGGAAAGCACGGCTACACCTTC CASSPPQGKHGYTF